This T cell receptor (beta chain) comes out of a study of blood T cell repertoires in COVID-19. This clone was observed a single time. Clones were sequenced by immunoSEQ multiplex PCR, and TCRdb holds only the in-frame ones, with some missing. The sample includes some 81,000 clones, around 91% seen only once; the top ten take 0.8% to 1.3%. The CDR3 covers 15 residues. Germline-derived CDR1 and CDR2 are SNHLY and FYNNEI. V was shortened by 5 bases and J by 4 bases, with 17 bases between the two germline ends. Source material: peripheral blood. The sequence came from a woman aged 50 to 60 in a cohort sampled during active COVID-19. This chain connects TRBV2 to TRBJ1-2; possible D gene TRBD1, 6 bases. CDR3 bases: TGTGCCAGCAGTCAGAACGCCAGGGGAAGCTATGGCTACACCTTC. This gives the protein CASSQNARGSYGYTF.